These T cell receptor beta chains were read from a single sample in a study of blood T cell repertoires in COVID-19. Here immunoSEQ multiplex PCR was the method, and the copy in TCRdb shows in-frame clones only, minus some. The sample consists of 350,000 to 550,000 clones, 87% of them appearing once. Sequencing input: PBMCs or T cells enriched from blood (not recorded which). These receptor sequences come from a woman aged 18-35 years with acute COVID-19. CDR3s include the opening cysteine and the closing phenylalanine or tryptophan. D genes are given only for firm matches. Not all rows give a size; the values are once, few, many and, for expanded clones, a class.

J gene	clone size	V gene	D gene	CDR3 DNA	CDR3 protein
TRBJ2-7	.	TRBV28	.	TGTGCCAGCAGTCGACAGTCCTACGAGCAGTACTTC	CASSRQSYEQYF
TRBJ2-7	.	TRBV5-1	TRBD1	TGCGCCAGCAGCCTGGACAGGGCCTACGAGCAGTACTTC	CASSLDRAYEQYF
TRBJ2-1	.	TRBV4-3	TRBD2	TGCGCCAGCAGCCAAGAGACCGGGACTAGCGGGAGTAGGCCCTACAATGAGCAGTTCTTC	CASSQETGTSGSRPYNEQFF
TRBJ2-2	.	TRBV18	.	TGTGCCAGCTCGAGTTCCCGGCGGGACCACACCGGGGAGCTGTTTTTT	CASSSSRRDHTGELFF
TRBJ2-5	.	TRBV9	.	TGTGCCAGCAGCGTAGCTTCGTCTAGCCAAGAGACCCAGTACTTC	CASSVASSSQETQYF
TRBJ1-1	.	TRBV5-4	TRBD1	TGTGCCAGCAGCGGAACAGGGGATGGGGTCACTGAAGCTTTCTTT	CASSGTGDGVTEAFF
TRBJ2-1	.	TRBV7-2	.	TGTGCCAGCAGCCCCACTTCCGGGAGCTCCTACAATGAGCAGTTCTTC	CASSPTSGSSYNEQFF
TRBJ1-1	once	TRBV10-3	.	TGTGCCATCAGGTCGACAGAGATTAACACTGAAGCTTTCTTT	CAIRSTEINTEAFF
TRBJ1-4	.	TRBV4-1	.	TGCGCCAGCAAACACCTTCTTAATGAAAAACTGTTTTTT	CASKHLLNEKLFF
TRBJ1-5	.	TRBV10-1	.	TGCGCCAGCAGCGGGAACAGAGGTGGACCCCAGCATTTT	CASSGNRGGPQHF
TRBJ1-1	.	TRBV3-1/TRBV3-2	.	TGTGCCAGCGGAACACCGGGACAAAAGAAGTGGGCTTTCTTT	CASGTPGQKKWAFF
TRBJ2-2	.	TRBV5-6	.	TGTGCCAGCAGCTTGGGGGGCACGGGGGAGCTGTTTTTT	CASSLGGTGELFF
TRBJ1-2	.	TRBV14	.	TGTGCCAGCAGCCCCTTAGGAGATGGCTACACCTTC	CASSPLGDGYTF
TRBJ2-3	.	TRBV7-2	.	TGTGCCAGCAGCTTACAGGGGAGCACAGATACGCAGTATTTT	CASSLQGSTDTQYF
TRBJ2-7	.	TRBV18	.	TGTGCCAGCTCACCCTCTTCGGACAGTGTTGGCTACGAGCAGTACTTC	CASSPSSDSVGYEQYF
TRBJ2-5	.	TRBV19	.	TGTGCCAGCCGTAGTAAGTCGGAGACCCAGTACTTC	CASRSKSETQYF
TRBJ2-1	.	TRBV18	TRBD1	TGTGCCAGCTCACCGGGACAGGGGGCTGGGAATGAGCAGTTCTTC	CASSPGQGAGNEQFF
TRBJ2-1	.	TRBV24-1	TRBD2	TGTGCCACCAGTGACACAAGCGGGAGTCCCTACAATGAGCAGTTCTTC	CATSDTSGSPYNEQFF
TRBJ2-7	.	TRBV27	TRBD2	TGTGCCAGCAGTCCGGATAGCCGGGCTTCGGGGGGGCAGTACTTC	CASSPDSRASGGQYF
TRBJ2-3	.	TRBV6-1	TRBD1	TGTGCCAGCAGTGAAGTCGGACAGGGACCAGATACGCAGTATTTT	CASSEVGQGPDTQYF
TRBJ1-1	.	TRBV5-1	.	TGCGCCAGCAGCTTGGTACGCAGTTCTAGTAACACTGAAGCTTTCTTT	CASSLVRSSSNTEAFF
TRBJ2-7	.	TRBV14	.	TGTGCCAGCAGCACCGCTGGTTCCCCGGACTTC	CASSTAGSPDF
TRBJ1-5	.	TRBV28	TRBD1	TGTGCCAGCAGCCCCGGGAGGGGGCCCAGTCAGCCCCAGCATTTT	CASSPGRGPSQPQHF
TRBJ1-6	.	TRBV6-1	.	TGTGCCAGCAGTGAGAGGTATTCACCCCTCCACTTT	CASSERYSPLHF
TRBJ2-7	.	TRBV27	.	TGTGCCAGCAGTCCGAAATTTTACTCACCCCGCGAGCAGTACTTC	CASSPKFYSPREQYF
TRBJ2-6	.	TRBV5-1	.	TGCGCCAGCAGATGGTTTCAGGACAGCTCTGGGGCCAACGTCCTGACTTTC	CASRWFQDSSGANVLTF
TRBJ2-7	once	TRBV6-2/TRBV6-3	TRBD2	TGTGCCAGCAGTTACTCTCCAGTACGGGAGGGTCCCTACGAGCAGTACTTC	CASSYSPVREGPYEQYF
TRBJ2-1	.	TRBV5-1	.	TGCGCCAGCAGCTTGGACCCCGGGTCCCTGTTCAATGAGCAGTTCTTC	CASSLDPGSLFNEQFF
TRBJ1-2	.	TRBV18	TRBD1	TGTGCCAGCTCACCACCGAGGACAGGGGTTTCTGGCTACACCTTC	CASSPPRTGVSGYTF
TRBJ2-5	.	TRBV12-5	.	TGTGCTAGTGGTTTGTACGGGGAGATCCAAGAGACCCAGTACTTC	CASGLYGEIQETQYF